This T cell receptor beta chain is drawn from a study of OX40 agonist ivuxolimab in advanced cancers. Only in-frame clones appear in the TCRdb table, and some are missing; sequencing was by immunoSEQ multiplex PCR. The sample contains approximately 66,000 clones, more than 70% of which appear only once. The germline gives CDR1 GTSNPN, CDR2 SVGIG (reference sequence). The CDR3 consists of 14 residues. The V end was cut by 0 bases, the J end by 2 bases, with 8 bases between. The input for sequencing was CD4+ or CD8+ T cells sorted from blood, taken in a trial of the OX40 agonist ivuxolimab. The clonotype was recovered from an adult with an advanced solid tumor such as melanoma, head and neck, liver or kidney cancer. V usage is TRBV30 and J usage is TRBJ1-3; no clear D gene. This CDR3 reads CAWSVGNPGNTIYF. CDR3 nucleotides: TGTGCCTGGAGTGTCGGGAATCCTGGAAACACCATATATTTT.